The 10 T cell receptor beta chains given below trace back to one sample, sequenced in a study of blood T cell repertoires in COVID-19. Here immunoSEQ multiplex PCR was the method, and the copy in TCRdb shows in-frame clones only, minus some. There are 360,000 or so clones in the sample; less than 90% occur only once, and roughly 5.1% lies in the top ten. Sequencing was done on a sample of PBMCs or T cells enriched from blood (not recorded which). All receptors come from a woman aged 50 to 60 who had recovered from COVID-19.

The V gene is TRBV3-1 (or the pseudogene TRBV3-2), the J gene TRBJ1-1; no clear D gene. In germline, CDR1 is LGHDT, CDR2 YNNKEL (reference sequence). V was pared by 4 bases and J by 11 bases, with 20 bases between. The CDR3 totals 14 residues. This chain's CDR3 is CASSPTLAYWEAFF. Here the CDR3 DNA reads TGTGCCAGCAGCCCTACCTTGGCATATTGGGAGGCTTTCTTT.

This clone was seen only a few times. The chain employs TRBV9 and TRBJ1-2; 9 bases align to TRBD1. The CDR3 is 16 residues long. Germline CDR1 and CDR2: SGDLS and YYNGEE. After removal of 3 bases from V and 8 bases from J, the junction contained 14 bases not matched to a gene. The chain's CDR3 is CASSERPGTGLGGYTF. The CDR3 nucleotides are TGTGCCAGCAGCGAGCGTCCCGGGACAGGGTTAGGCGGCTACACCTTC. The entire variable domain, with the rest obtained from reference TRBV9 and TRBJ1-2, is as follows: DSGVTQTPKHLITATGQRVTLRCSPRSGDLSVYWYQQSLDQGLQFLIQYYNGEERAKGNILERFSAQQFPDLHSELNLSSLELGDSALYFCASSERPGTGLGGYTFGSGTRLTVV.

The V gene is TRBV5-4, the J gene TRBJ1-1; tentative D call: TRBD1 (5 bases). V shed 4 bases and J shed 0 bases, with 13 bases lying between them. Germline V gene sequence: CDR1 SGHNT, CDR2 YYREEE (reference sequence). CDR3 length equals 15 residues. The CDR3 here is CASSPQRGMNTEAFF. The CDR3 region has the DNA TGTGCCAGCAGCCCCCAAAGGGGAATGAACACTGAAGCTTTCTTT.

This chain uses TRBV12-5 with TRBJ2-3; D is perhaps TRBD2 (7 bases). Germline V lookup: CDR1 LGHNT, CDR2 FRNRAP. Trimming took off 3 bases at V and 2 bases at J, with 12 bases between the two ends. The CDR3 has 15 amino acids. CDR3 DNA: TGTGCTAGTGGTTTCGGGGGGCGGCACACAGATACGCAGTATTTT. Translated, it gives CASGFGGRHTDTQYF.

CDR3 nucleotide sequence: TGTGCCACGCGGACAGGGGGGACCGAGCAGTACTTC. Amino acids: CATRTGGTEQYF. The rearrangement uses TRBV19 and TRBJ2-7; TRBD1 matches at 10 bases. The CDR3 is 12 amino acids. Looked up from germline, CDR1 is LNHDA and CDR2 is SQIVND (reference sequence). With 10 bases clipped from V and 6 bases from J, the junction kept 6 bases outside the gene matches.

This chain joins TRBV11-2 and TRBJ1-2, with D perhaps TRBD1 (6 bases). Germline V lookup: CDR1 SGHAT, CDR2 FQNNGV. The length of the CDR3 is 18 residues. Trimming removed 1 base at V and 0 bases at J, with 18 bases between. CDR3 DNA: TGTGCCAGCAGCTTAGCACCATTATCAGGGGTCCCTAACTATGGCTACACCTTC. Its protein is CASSLAPLSGVPNYGYTF.

This chain links TRBV19 with TRBJ1-4; 9 nucleotides line up with TRBD1. Unmatched junction bases numbered 6, after V lost 5 bases and J lost 2 bases. The CDR3 contains 16 residues. Germline V gives CDR1 LNHDA, CDR2 SQIVND (reference sequence). The CDR3 here is CASSRSGTGTNEKLFF. The CDR3 DNA reads as TGTGCCAGTAGTCGTTCCGGGACAGGGACTAATGAAAAACTGTTTTTT.

The chain combines TRBV3-1 (or the pseudogene TRBV3-2) with TRBJ2-1, with 12 nucleotides matching TRBD2. Per germline, CDR1 LGHDT and CDR2 YNNKEL (reference sequence). The CDR3 has 16 amino acids. V shed 3 bases, J shed 5 bases, and the junction held 5 bases outside the gene matches. In nucleotides, the CDR3 is TGTGCCAGCAGCCATCCCCTAGCGGGAGGGGACAATGAGCAGTTCTTC. Protein product: CASSHPLAGGDNEQFF.

This clone appeared a single time. The chain carries TRBV29-1 and TRBJ1-3; D call uncertain. V dropped 4 bases and J dropped 0 bases, with 13 bases sitting between them. The CDR3 consists of 15 residues. Germline V CDR1 and CDR2: SQVTM, ANQGSEA. This CDR3 reads CSVAPGGDSGNTIYF. Written as DNA, the CDR3 is TGCAGCGTTGCTCCCGGCGGGGACTCTGGAAACACCATATATTTT.

This chain joins TRBV5-4 and TRBJ1-2, with TRBD1 identical over 9 bases. The CDR3 sequence is 15 residues long. Germline V lookup: CDR1 SGHNT, CDR2 YYREEE (reference sequence). Unmatched junction bases numbered 10, after V lost 4 bases and J lost 6 bases. CDR3 sequence: CASSPRQGGSHGYTF. The CDR3 coding sequence is TGTGCCAGCAGCCCGAGACAGGGGGGTTCTCATGGCTACACCTTC.